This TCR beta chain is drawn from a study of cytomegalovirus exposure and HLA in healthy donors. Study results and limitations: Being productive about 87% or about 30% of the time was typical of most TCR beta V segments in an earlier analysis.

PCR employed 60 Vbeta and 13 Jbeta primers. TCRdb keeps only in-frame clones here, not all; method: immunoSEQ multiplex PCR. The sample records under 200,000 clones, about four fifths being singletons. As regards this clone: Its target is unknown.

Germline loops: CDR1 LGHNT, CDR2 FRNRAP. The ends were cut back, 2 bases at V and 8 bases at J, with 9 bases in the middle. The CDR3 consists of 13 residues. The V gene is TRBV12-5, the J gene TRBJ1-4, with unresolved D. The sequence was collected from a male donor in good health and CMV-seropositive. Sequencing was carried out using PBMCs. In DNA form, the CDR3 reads TGTGCTAGTGGTTTGCGGGAAAGGGAAAAACTGTTTTTT. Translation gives CASGLREREKLFF.